This T cell receptor beta chain appears in the sequencing data of a study of patients and donors after allogeneic stem cell transplantation. Each CDR3 protein gets one entry after TCRdb re-called the RT-PCR reads with MiXCR. The data hold more than 850,000 distinct CDR3 sequences, with 15% to 20% observed a single time. Germline values: CDR1 SGHNT, CDR2 YYREEE (reference sequence). The CDR3 contains 16 residues. V lost 4 bases and J lost 6; bases outside the gene matches: 9. This clonotype was observed a few times. The sequenced material came from blood, either unsorted or a sorted T cell fraction (not recorded which). This chain uses TRBV5-4 with TRBJ2-3, with 12 nucleotides matching TRBD2. The receptor comes from a human donor who was either an allogeneic HSCT recipient or a stem cell or donor lymphocyte infusion donor (not recorded which). It is not recorded whose cells these are; they may come from a transplant donor. This CDR3 is CASSPGLAGKGDTQYF. The CDR3 bases are TGTGCCAGCAGCCCCGGACTAGCGGGGAAGGGGGATACGCAGTATTTT.